The next 11 T cell receptor beta chains were all read from a single sample in a study of blood T cell repertoires in COVID-19. Assay used: immunoSEQ multiplex PCR; TCRdb lists only in-frame clones, some missing. The sample has around 100,000 clones, around 88% seen once. The sample taken for sequencing was peripheral blood. These receptors all stem from a human donor in a cohort sampled during active COVID-19.

This clone appeared once. The chain carries TRBV13 and TRBJ2-7; 13 bases match TRBD2. Germline V CDR1 and CDR2: PRHDT, FYEKMQ (reference sequence). CDR3 length: 14 amino acids. The trim removed 5 bases at V and 6 bases at J, leaving 4 bases unmatched. This chain's CDR3 is CASSLGLAGAEQYF. The CDR3 DNA reads TGTGCCAGCAGCCTCGGACTAGCGGGAGCCGAGCAGTACTTC.

The chain links TRBV28 to TRBJ1-2; perhaps TRBD1 as D (6 bases). V was pared by 7 bases and J by 4 bases, with 19 bases between. Looked up from germline, CDR1 is MDHEN and CDR2 is SYDVKM. CDR3 length: 15 amino acids. The CDR3 sequence is CASKGGQGGIYGYTF. The CDR3 DNA reads as TGTGCCAGCAAAGGGGGACAAGGGGGAATCTATGGCTACACCTTC.

The CDR3 coding sequence is TGTGCCACCGATCCGGGGGGCAGGAGCAATCAGCCCCAGCATTTT. Amino acid sequence: CATDPGGRSNQPQHF. The chain has TRBV10-3 and TRBJ1-5; TRBD1 might be the D (6 bases). This CDR3 is 15 amino acids long. Trimming shortened V by 10 bases and J by 1 base, and 17 bases separated the two germline ends. The germline V gene has CDR1 ENHRY and CDR2 SYGVKD.

CDR3 loop: CASSLGLAGGRAYEQYF. The DNA for the CDR3 is TGTGCCAGCAGTTTAGGACTAGCGGGGGGTAGGGCCTACGAGCAGTACTTC. This rearrangement joins TRBV28 to TRBJ2-7; TRBD2 aligns across 14 bases. This CDR3 has 17 amino acids. The germline gives CDR1 MDHEN, CDR2 SYDVKM. The V and J ends lost 2 bases and 2 bases, in that order; junction bases with no gene match: 5.

This clone has just a few counts. The genes are TRBV19 and TRBJ2-1; 13 bases match TRBD2. Germline V gene lookup returns CDR1 LNHDA and CDR2 SQIVND (reference sequence). The CDR3 consists of 16 residues. Germline trimming cut 7 bases from V and 8 bases from J; bases unmatched to any gene: 11. CDR3 region: CASTPRTSGSRYEQFF. In DNA, the CDR3 is TGTGCCAGTACTCCTAGGACTAGCGGGAGTCGGTATGAGCAGTTCTTC.

V is TRBV19 and J is TRBJ2-7; 10 bases map to TRBD1. The CDR3 consists of 13 residues. The germline CDR1 and CDR2 sequences are LNHDA and SQIVND (reference sequence). V trimming: 5 bases; J trimming: 3 bases; junction bases outside the gene matches: 1. CDR3 sequence reads: CASSWDRGYEQYF. For the CDR3, the DNA is TGTGCCAGTAGTTGGGACAGGGGCTACGAGCAGTACTTC. The whole variable domain, filled in from reference TRBV19 and TRBJ2-7, reads DGGITQSPKYLFRKEGQNVTLSCEQNLNHDAMYWYRQDPGQGLRLIYYSQIVNDFQKGDIAEGYSVSREKKESFPLTVTSAQKNPTAFYLCASSWDRGYEQYFGPGTRLTVT.

The chain combines TRBV27 with TRBJ1-1; TRBD1 aligns across 8 bases. The CDR3 sequence is 22 residues long. With V trimmed by 2 bases and J by 4 bases, 27 bases remained unmatched. Germline CDR1 reads MNHEY; CDR2 reads SMNVEV (reference sequence). CDR3 region: CASSLERRGTGLDRGIVTEAFF. The CDR3 DNA reads as TGTGCCAGCAGTTTAGAGCGTCGGGGGACAGGTCTCGACAGGGGTATCGTCACTGAAGCTTTCTTT.

J is TRBJ1-3 and V is TRBV30; D unresolved. The germline V and J ends were trimmed by 5 bases and 4 bases, with 12 bases remaining between them. The CDR3 is 13 amino acids. Germline lookup yields CDR1 GTSNPN and CDR2 SVGIG (reference sequence). CDR3 sequence: CAWDTDSGNTIYF. In DNA, the CDR3 is TGTGCCTGGGACACAGATTCCGGAAACACCATATATTTT.

The chain has TRBV12-3 or TRBV12-4 and TRBJ2-7; 10 bases are shared with TRBD1. With V trimmed by 9 bases and J by 3 bases, 5 bases remained unmatched. The CDR3 has 13 amino acids. The CDR3 nucleotides read TGTGCCAGTTCCGGGACAGGGGACTACGAGCAGTACTTC. Encoded protein: CASSGTGDYEQYF.

The chain couples TRBV7-9 to TRBJ2-7; TRBD2 matches 7 bases. CDR3 length: 14 residues. The germline gives CDR1 SEHNR, CDR2 FQNEAQ (reference sequence). V shed 0 bases, J shed 2 bases, and the junction held 1 base outside the gene matches. The CDR3 spells CASSLAGGAYEQYF. In DNA, the CDR3 is TGTGCCAGCAGCTTAGCGGGGGGGGCCTACGAGCAGTACTTC.

V gene TRBV19 combines with J gene TRBJ1-5; D is unclear. Per germline, CDR1 LNHDA and CDR2 SQIVND (reference sequence). This CDR3 contains 14 residues. V lost 7 bases and J lost 5, with 15 bases in between. The CDR3 region has the DNA TGTGCCAGTACAGCGGGTCAACCCTATCAGCCCCAGCATTTT. Its protein product is CASTAGQPYQPQHF.